This T cell receptor beta chain was obtained from a study of T cell responses to AZD1222 COVID-19 vaccine. Study observations and caveats: Among those given AZD1222, only six were seropositive at baseline. The repertoires were collected only after the peak T cell response. Spike was spanned by vaccine-associated CD4 TCRs, which were dominant at 160-218 and 743-854.

TCRdb's copy holds only in-frame clones and misses some; the assay was immunoSEQ multiplex PCR. The sample lists 100,000 to 120,000 clones, about 94% occurring once. Trimming pared 1 base from V and 7 bases from J, leaving 14 bases between. The CDR3 sequence is 14 residues long. Germline-derived CDR1 and CDR2 are LGHDT and YNNKEL (reference sequence). As for this clone: Its antigen is currently unknown.

This TCR came from an adult who received the AZD1222 COVID-19 vaccine. Sequences were derived from peripheral blood, sampled 28 days after the second AZD1222 dose. V and J are TRBV3-1 (or the pseudogene TRBV3-2) and TRBJ2-7, with a tentative D call TRBD1 (6 bases). CDR3 protein: CASSQGGGNREQYF. The CDR3 DNA follows: TGTGCCAGCAGCCAAGGAGGGGGAAATCGAGAGCAGTACTTC.